This TCR beta chain was identified during a study of shared clonotypes between healthy human individuals (TCRdb year 2020). Study-level background: Three men and a couple of women, aged 18 to 49 years, made up the cohort. To estimate repertoire size and how much clonotypes are shared between individuals, the study performed deep sequencing of blood TCR repertoires from a few healthy adults. Different laboratories and diverse techniques were used to prepare libraries and sequence TCR repertoires, to increase sequencing depth and limit assay-specific biases. Each donor's leukapheresis produced roughly between roughly 0.85 and 10 billion PBMCs. For each donor, three plates each were used for CD4 naive and CD4 memory, two plates were used for CD8 naive, and one plate was used for CD8 memory.

CD8 naive samples were CD45RO-negative cells positively selected for CCR7, giving a CD45RA+CCR7+ population that excluded TemRA cells. The donors were healthy, HIV-negative adults with no recently reported acute infections or vaccinations. Every donor was a Caucasian adult living in Nashville, Tennessee, USA. Blood was obtained by leukapheresis, after which PBMCs were separated by Ficoll-Histopaque density gradient centrifugation and cryopreserved in liquid nitrogen vapor phase. Purity and quantity of every magnetically sorted T cell population were checked by analytical flow cytometry. From each sorted fraction, genomic DNA was isolated and quantified by UV absorbance on a Nanodrop 2000c. The CDR3 sequence holds 15 residues, the cysteine and phenylalanine included. CDR3 DNA only is kept here, 45 bases in frame from base 1. Relative to germline, V is missing 5 bases and J is missing 0 bases, with 4 bases of the junction outside any gene match. Based on the germline V gene, the CDR1 and CDR2 sequences are MNHNS and SASEGT.

Overall study outcomes, separate from this receptor: Sharing across a few donors was observed for around 5% of naive CD4, over 3% of naive CD8, 2% to 2.5% of memory CD4, and roughly 0.4% of memory CD8 clonotypes. Even with the large sequencing depth, rarefaction of the sorted-subset datasets indicated that sequencing was incomplete. Compared with non-shared clonotypes, clonotypes shared by all four sorted-subset donors had higher generation probabilities. Naive subsets generally had larger estimated clonotype richness than memory subsets. Sampling was limited to blood, and TCR repertoires in tissue likely differ from TCR repertoires in blood. Because the study included only a small number of donors, the genetic and exposure-history diversity represented was limited. Pairwise subsampling indicated that sequencing depth was expected to affect the degree of clonotype sharing among donors.

Using the deep immunoSEQ assay, multiplex PCR amplified TCR CDR3 regions from genomic DNA. For each cell subset, the extracted genomic DNA was distributed evenly across all wells of several immunoSEQ 96-well plates, and each plate served as one replicate. For sorted subsets, each replicate PCR was loaded with 200 to 250 ng genomic DNA, equivalent to about 33,000 T cell genomes. Purified libraries were quantified with a Qubit 3.0 fluorometer, sized on a Bioanalyzer 2100, and re-quantified with the KAPA Library Quantification kit. Every immunoSEQ 96-well plate was sequenced on a dedicated single-read 150-cycle Illumina NextSeq 550 flow cell. On the study's bioinformatics: Because the immunoSEQ output included only junctional sequences and no quality scores, the filtering could not be the same as the filtering used for full-length reads. To assign V/J genes and CDR3, sequences were annotated using PyIR, a Python wrapper for IgBLAST v1.9, with IMGT germline references. Reads were removed for weak V/J assignments (E-value above 1e-6), missing CDR3, stop codons, out-of-frame junctions, or ambiguous translated residues. V3J clonotypes were defined as sequences sharing an identical inferred V gene, J gene, and CDR3 amino acid sequence. Percentage overlap between repertoires was calculated by dividing the number of shared unique clonotypes by the size of the smaller repertoire. Richness of each repertoire was evaluated using RTK rarefaction, the Chao1 estimator, and Recon v2.1 estimates of unobserved clonotypes. For all TCRbeta clonotypes obtained by the gDNA method from four donors, generation probabilities were computed with OLGA. Not all clones reach the TCRdb copy of this immuneACCESS table, which keeps in-frame sequences only. Checked studies attribute under half of the gap to unresolved V genes and leave the rest unexplained. That table supplies the V and J calls and clone size; D and trimming were determined from the DNA. This sample comprises about 2 million clones, approximately 95% of them detected only once. Clones ranked in the top ten supply 1% to 1.5% of the sample.

With respect to this clone: Its antigen is still unknown. No much larger clonotype is one base removed from it; base qualities were not supplied.

The clonotype was recovered from a man younger than 35 in good health. The rearrangement combines TRBV6-1 with TRBJ2-1, with 7 bases matching TRBD2. Sequencing used naive CD8+ T cells sorted from blood. In light of the paper, this sample's cell subset or site label describes: CD45RA+CCR7+. The sequenced DNA is TGTGCCAGCAGTATTAGCGGGTACTCCTACAATGAGCAGTTCTTC. Translated, this is CASSISGYSYNEQFF.